These 15 T cell receptor beta chains share one sample of origin, sequenced in a study of beta chain features in type 1 diabetes. Notes on the study in general: TCRB CDR3s from Type 1 diabetes patients were moderately but significantly shorter in all four CD4+ subsets.

These receptors' antigens are unknown. TCRB transcripts that were expressed got sequenced, as all of the isolated RNA had been reverse transcribed. Generated by immunoSEQ multiplex PCR, the TCRdb table keeps only in-frame clones and is missing some. The repertoire holds 500,000 to 850,000 clones, with about 14% as singletons. The sequenced sample was naive CD4+ T cells from blood. These receptors all come from a man aged 18 to 29 with type 1 diabetes.

The genes are TRBV25-1 and TRBJ2-1, with D perhaps matching TRBD2 (5 bases). Trimming took 5 bases from V and 1 from J, leaving 21 bases between them. Germline lookup yields CDR1 MGHDK and CDR2 SYGVNS. The CDR3 consists of 18 residues. CDR3 amino acids: CASSSRFGLTGSYNEQFF. The CDR3, as DNA: TGTGCCAGCAGTTCGCGGTTTGGGCTTACGGGGTCCTACAATGAGCAGTTCTTC.

This clone occurred a few times. V is TRBV29-1 and J is TRBJ1-1, with D possibly TRBD1 on 5 matching bases. Germline V lookup: CDR1 SQVTM, CDR2 ANQGSEA. The CDR3 runs 14 residues. V was pared by 6 bases and J by 0 bases, with 14 bases between. Here the CDR3 reads CSVKPGRMNTEAFF. The CDR3 DNA reads TGCAGCGTGAAGCCGGGACGGATGAACACTGAAGCTTTCTTT.

The chain joins TRBV30 to TRBJ2-7, with D unclear. V was shortened by 1 base and J by 0 bases, with 7 bases between the two germline ends. Germline V gene sequence: CDR1 GTSNPN, CDR2 SVGIG (reference sequence). The CDR3 is 13 residues long. The chain's CDR3 is CAWSEEASYEQYF. As DNA, the CDR3 is TGTGCCTGGAGTGAAGAGGCCTCCTACGAGCAGTACTTC.

This clone has just a few counts. CDR3 protein: CAWGFDLSGANVLTF. CDR3 bases: TGTGCCTGGGGGTTCGACCTCTCTGGGGCCAACGTCCTGACTTTC. This chain connects TRBV30 to TRBJ2-6; D uncertain. The CDR3 is 15 amino acids. Germline V gives CDR1 GTSNPN, CDR2 SVGIG (reference sequence). V shed 5 bases and J shed 0 bases, with 11 bases lying between them.

This clone was counted only a few times. The V and J genes are TRBV7-2 and TRBJ2-3; no definite D call. V was cut by 5 bases and J by 6 bases, with 9 bases left in between. The CDR3 has 12 amino acids. Per germline, CDR1 SGHTA and CDR2 FQGNSA. DNA for the CDR3: TGTGCCAGCAGCGTTCCGTTGGATACGCAGTATTTT. As protein: CASSVPLDTQYF.

The sample holds a few counts of this clone. The J gene is TRBJ2-2, the V gene TRBV6-6, with a weak D call TRBD2 (6 bases). The CDR3 is 14 residues long. The ends were cut back, 4 bases at V and 6 bases at J, with 12 bases in the middle. Germline lookup yields CDR1 MNHNY and CDR2 SVGAGI (reference sequence). For the CDR3, the DNA is TGTGCCAGCAGTTCCCCTAGCGTCGCCGGGGAGCTGTTTTTT. Amino acids: CASSSPSVAGELFF.

This clone was seen more than once but under ten times. The chain recombines TRBV29-1 with TRBJ2-2; 7 bases line up with TRBD2. Germline lookup yields CDR1 SQVTM and CDR2 ANQGSEA. There are 13 residues in the CDR3. J lost 8 bases, V lost 5 bases, and 8 bases had no gene match. The CDR3 loop reads CSVRTSSRGELFF. For the CDR3, the DNA is TGCAGCGTTCGGACTAGTTCGAGGGGGGAGCTGTTTTTT.

A few counts support this clone. The J gene is TRBJ2-3, the V gene TRBV2; 11 bases align to TRBD2. The CDR3 contains 16 residues. From germline, CDR1 is SNHLY and CDR2 FYNNEI. Trimming cost V 7 bases and J 0 bases; bases outside gene matches: 6. The CDR3 is CASILASGGSTDTQYF. DNA for the CDR3: TGTGCCAGCATCCTGGCTAGCGGGGGGAGCACAGATACGCAGTATTTT.

A few counts support this clone. This chain connects TRBV4-1 to TRBJ2-2; D is ambiguous. V lost 1 base to trimming and J lost 1 base, with 10 bases between them. From germline, CDR1 is MGHRA and CDR2 YSYEKL. There are 16 residues in the CDR3. CDR3 coding DNA: TGCGCCAGCAGCCAAGTGCCCGGTTGGAACACCGGGGAGCTGTTTTTT. It codes for CASSQVPGWNTGELFF.

This clone was seen a few times. The V and J genes are TRBV7-9 and TRBJ1-1; 7 bases are a match to TRBD1. Germline V gene data show CDR1 as SEHNR and CDR2 as FQNEAQ (reference sequence). CDR3 length equals 14 residues. J lost 0 bases, V lost 5 bases, and 3 bases had no gene match. CDR3 residues: CASSGTALNTEAFF. DNA for the CDR3: TGTGCCAGCAGCGGGACAGCCCTGAACACTGAAGCTTTCTTT.

V and J are TRBV29-1 and TRBJ1-2; TRBD1 might be the D (6 bases). CDR3 length equals 12 residues. The V gene lost 1 base and the J gene lost 14 bases, with 17 bases spanning the gap. Germline CDR1 SQVTM, CDR2 ANQGSEA. The CDR3 sequence is CSVEVILGAETF. CDR3 sequence (DNA): TGCAGCGTTGAAGTAATCTTGGGGGCTGAGACCTTC.

This clone has only a few counts. V is TRBV7-2 and J is TRBJ2-7; D may match TRBD1 or TRBD2 (6 bases each). CDR3 size: 15 residues. Germline loops: CDR1 SGHTA, CDR2 FQGNSA. Trimming removed 2 bases from V and 3 bases from J, with 14 bases in between. CDR3 sequence: CASSLHAGQLYEQYF. The CDR3 DNA follows: TGTGCCAGCAGCTTACATGCGGGACAACTCTACGAGCAGTACTTC.

This clone has more than one count but fewer than ten. This chain links TRBV7-2 with TRBJ2-3; D unresolved. The CDR3 contains 15 residues. Trimming left V 2 bases short and J 2 bases short, with 11 bases between. CDR1 and CDR2 from the germline V gene are SGHTA and FQGNSA. CDR3 sequence reads: CASSLRRQSTDTQYF. CDR3 coding DNA: TGTGCCAGCAGCTTAAGGAGACAATCCACAGATACGCAGTATTTT.

CDR3: CASSAPSLVRETQYF. The CDR3 bases are TGTGCCAGCAGTGCCCCAAGCTTAGTTAGGGAGACCCAGTACTTC. The chain employs TRBV7-2 and TRBJ2-5; no clear D. V shed 6 bases and J shed 5 bases, with 19 bases lying between them. From germline, CDR1 is SGHTA and CDR2 FQGNSA. The CDR3 totals 15 residues.

The chain uses TRBV15 and TRBJ1-5, with D possibly matching TRBD1 (5 bases). Germline CDR1 reads LNHNV; CDR2 reads YYDKDF (reference sequence). The CDR3 is 14 amino acids. V gave up 3 bases and J gave up 5 bases, with 11 bases separating them. The CDR3 DNA follows: TGTGCCACCAGCAGTTCAGGGTATTATCAGCCCCAGCATTTT. Amino acid sequence: CATSSSGYYQPQHF.